This is a list of T cell receptor beta chains from one sample in a study of blood T cell repertoires in COVID-19. The assay was immunoSEQ multiplex PCR, and TCRdb's table has in-frame clones only and misses some. The data show 210,000 or so clones, about 90% seen once. Specimen: peripheral blood. All receptors derive from a young woman who had recovered from COVID-19. Both conserved end residues are part of each CDR3. A D gene is named only where the DNA matches it firmly. Clone size appears in some rows only: once, few, many, or a class for an expanded clone.

>-|TRBJ2-7|-|TRBV19
TGTGCCAGTAGTATATCCCTCGCCGTAGTCTACGAGCAGTACTTC
CASSISLAVVYEQYF
>-|TRBJ1-1|-|TRBV27
TGTGCCAGCAGGGCGGGCACCAACACTGAAGCTTTCTTT
CASRAGTNTEAFF
>-|TRBJ2-7|-|TRBV4-1
TGCGCCAGCAGCCACGAGCGGAGCTACGAGCAGTACTTC
CASSHERSYEQYF
>TRBD1|TRBJ2-7|-|TRBV29-1
TGCAGCGTTGCCCCCCGTATGACAGGGAGTGGGCAGTACTTC
CSVAPRMTGSGQYF
>-|TRBJ1-5|-|TRBV30
TGTGCCTGGAGTGCCGAAGGGGGAGGCAATCAGCCCCAGCATTTT
CAWSAEGGGNQPQHF
>TRBD2|TRBJ2-1|-|TRBV4-2
TGTGCCAGCAGCACCGTCCTTGAGACTAGCGGGTATGAGCAGTTCTTC
CASSTVLETSGYEQFF
>-|TRBJ1-2|few|TRBV30
TGTGCCTGGGCACGGGGTCCCTATGGCTACACCTTC
CAWARGPYGYTF
>-|TRBJ2-2|-|TRBV5-1
TGCGCCAGCAGCTCAGGGGTTGGGAACACCGGGGAGCTGTTTTTT
CASSSGVGNTGELFF
>-|TRBJ1-5|-|TRBV2
TGTGCCAGCAGTCAGGGGTTTGGCAATCAGCCCCAGCATTTT
CASSQGFGNQPQHF
>-|TRBJ1-5|-|TRBV27
TGTGCCAGCAGTTTATGGTCAGGGAATAGTCAGCCCCAGCATTTT
CASSLWSGNSQPQHF
>-|TRBJ1-5|few|TRBV29-1
TGCAGCGTTGAAGATTCTCCCCAGCCCCAGCATTTT
CSVEDSPQPQHF
>TRBD2|TRBJ2-2|-|TRBV2
TGTGCCAGCGGGGGAAGGATACTAGCGGGTCCGAACACCGGGGAGCTGTTTTTT
CASGGRILAGPNTGELFF
>TRBD2|TRBJ2-1|-|TRBV19
TGTGCCAGTCAGGGTTGGCTAGCGGGACAGAGCTCCTACAATGAGCAGTTCTTC
CASQGWLAGQSSYNEQFF
>-|TRBJ1-1|-|TRBV6-5
TGTGCCAGCACCACGGGGGGGGCGAACACTGAAGCTTTCTTT
CASTTGGANTEAFF
>TRBD1|TRBJ2-4|-|TRBV2
TGTGCCAGCAGTGTTAATTTCCCGAGACAGGGAAATTACATTCAGTACTTC
CASSVNFPRQGNYIQYF
>TRBD2|TRBJ2-1|-|TRBV27
TGTGCCAGCAGTTTAATACTAGCGGGAGTCGATGAGCAGTTCTTC
CASSLILAGVDEQFF
>-|TRBJ1-6|-|TRBV4-3
TGCGCCAGCAGCCAAGACTTAGTCAGGGATTCACCCCTCCACTTT
CASSQDLVRDSPLHF
>TRBD2|TRBJ2-1|few|TRBV7-9
TGTGCCAGCAGCTTATCCCGGACTAGCGGATCCTACAATGAGCAGTTCTTC
CASSLSRTSGSYNEQFF
>TRBD1|TRBJ2-5|-|TRBV7-2
TGTGCCAGCAGCTTAGACAGGGGCGGGGAGACCCAGTACTTC
CASSLDRGGETQYF
>-|TRBJ2-7|-|TRBV9
TGTGCCAGCAGCGTAGGCGGGGGCCCTTTCTACGAGCAGTACTTC
CASSVGGGPFYEQYF
>TRBD1|TRBJ1-3|-|TRBV9
TGTGCCAGCAGCCCCCAGGGGAAGGGGGCCTACTCTGGAAACACCATATATTTT
CASSPQGKGAYSGNTIYF
>-|TRBJ1-2|-|TRBV5-1
TGCGCCAGCAGCTTGTTAGTTACAGAAATGGATGGCTACACCTTC
CASSLLVTEMDGYTF
>-|TRBJ2-5|-|TRBV4-3
TGCGCCAGCAGCCAAGAGGTGGGGGCATGGGAGACCCAGTACTTC
CASSQEVGAWETQYF
>TRBD2|TRBJ2-7|few|TRBV20-1
TGCAGTGCTAGTTGGGCTAGCGGGAGTGACGAGCAGTACTTC
CSASWASGSDEQYF
>TRBD1|TRBJ1-1|-|TRBV5-1
TGCGCCAGCAGCTTGGGGCAGGGGGCCTTCACTGAAGCTTTCTTT
CASSLGQGAFTEAFF
>-|TRBJ2-3|-|TRBV7-3
TGTGCCAGCAGCTACAATAGCGCCCCAGATACGCAGTATTTT
CASSYNSAPDTQYF
>-|TRBJ1-3|-|TRBV9
TGTGCCAGCAGCGGAAGAGGGGGCTCTGGAAACACCATATATTTT
CASSGRGGSGNTIYF
>-|TRBJ2-7|-|TRBV12-3/TRBV12-4
TGTGCCAGCAGTACTACGGATTTCTACGAGCAGTACTTC
CASSTTDFYEQYF
>-|TRBJ1-5|-|TRBV27
TGTGCCAGCAGCCCAAGGGGGCAGCCCCAGCATTTT
CASSPRGQPQHF
>TRBD2|TRBJ2-1|-|TRBV29-1
TGCAGCTTCCGTGGTAGCGGGATGATGAGGGAGCAGTTCTTC
CSFRGSGMMREQFF
>-|TRBJ1-1|-|TRBV29-1
TGCAGCGTTGTTGTGAGCACTGAAGCTTTCTTT
CSVVVSTEAFF
>-|TRBJ2-7|-|TRBV3-1/TRBV3-2
TGTGCCAGCAGCCAAGGGAGGGGCTTGGTAGCGAAAAGCTACGAGCAGTACTTC
CASSQGRGLVAKSYEQYF
>TRBD2|TRBJ2-7|-|TRBV7-2
TGTGCCAGCAGCCCTGCTAGCGGGAGTTACTACGAGCAGTACTTC
CASSPASGSYYEQYF
>-|TRBJ2-3|-|TRBV9
TGTGCCAGCAGCGCCCCAAACACAGATACGCAGTATTTT
CASSAPNTDTQYF
>TRBD2|TRBJ2-3|-|TRBV6-2/TRBV6-3
TGTGCCAGCAGCGGGAGGACTAGAACGCAGTATTTT
CASSGRTRTQYF
>-|TRBJ2-1|-|TRBV4-3
TGCGCCAGCAGCCAAGATGAGGCGGGACTCTACAATGAGCAGTTCTTC
CASSQDEAGLYNEQFF
>TRBD1|TRBJ2-5|-|TRBV12-3/TRBV12-4
TGTGCCAGCAGCGGACAGGGCGGGGAGACCCAGTACTTC
CASSGQGGETQYF
>TRBD2|TRBJ2-7|-|TRBV19
TGTGCCAGTAGTATAGGGGCCAGCGGGAGAGGCTACGAGCAGTACTTC
CASSIGASGRGYEQYF
>-|TRBJ2-5|-|TRBV27
TGTGCCAGCAGTTTCGGACTGGGGGAGACCCAGTACTTC
CASSFGLGETQYF
>-|TRBJ1-2|-|TRBV3-1/TRBV3-2
TGTGCCAGCAGCCGGGAGGGACTGATCAACTATGGCTACACCTTC
CASSREGLINYGYTF
>TRBD1|TRBJ1-6|-|TRBV15
TGTGCCACCAGCAGACACGGACAGGGGGCGATGGTTTCACCCCTCCACTTT
CATSRHGQGAMVSPLHF
>-|TRBJ1-3|-|TRBV10-3
TGTGCCATCAGTGAGTCGAACGGGGGGCAGAGAAACACCATATATTTT
CAISESNGGQRNTIYF
>TRBD2|TRBJ2-1|-|TRBV27
TGTGCCAGCAGACGGAGGACTAGCAGCGATGAGCAGTTCTTC
CASRRRTSSDEQFF
>-|TRBJ1-1|-|TRBV27
TGTGCCAGCAGTTTAATGGGGACTTTGAACACTGAAGCTTTCTTT
CASSLMGTLNTEAFF
>-|TRBJ2-3|-|TRBV29-1
TGCAGCGTTGGAGTAGGGTTGGGGCACACAGATACGCAGTATTTT
CSVGVGLGHTDTQYF
>-|TRBJ2-2|-|TRBV9
TGTGCCAGCAGCGTAGAACATCCTAGGGGGACCGGGGAGCTGTTTTTT
CASSVEHPRGTGELFF
>TRBD1|TRBJ1-6|-|TRBV9
TGTGCCAGCAGCGCCGGGACAGGCGTTTATTCACCCCTCCACTTT
CASSAGTGVYSPLHF
>-|TRBJ1-1|-|TRBV29-1
TGCAGCGGAATAACAGGGAGGGCGGGCACTGAAGCTTTCTTT
CSGITGRAGTEAFF
>-|TRBJ2-2|few|TRBV11-2
TGTGCCAGCAGCTTAGGACTGGCCGGGGAGCTGTTTTTT
CASSLGLAGELFF
>TRBD1|TRBJ1-5|-|TRBV24-1
TGTGCCACCAGCCCAAGTGGAGGGGGCTTCTCTCAGCCCCAGCATTTT
CATSPSGGGFSQPQHF
>-|TRBJ1-1|-|TRBV27
TGTGCCAGCAGTTTATATGCGGACACTGAAGCTTTCTTT
CASSLYADTEAFF
>TRBD2|TRBJ2-3|-|TRBV4-3
TGCGCCAGCAGCCAAGCGGGAGGGAGCACAGATACGCAGTATTTT
CASSQAGGSTDTQYF
>TRBD1|TRBJ1-6|-|TRBV7-6
TGTGCCAGCAGCCCATCCGGGACAGGGAACTCACCCCTCCACTTT
CASSPSGTGNSPLHF
>-|TRBJ1-2|-|TRBV4-2
TGTGCCAGCAGCCAAGATGGTGTGACAGGTCTTGGCTACACCTTC
CASSQDGVTGLGYTF
>TRBD2|TRBJ2-7|-|TRBV7-3
TGTGCCAGCAGCTTGGGGACTAGCGGGAGCGAGCAGTACTTC
CASSLGTSGSEQYF
>TRBD1|TRBJ1-3|-|TRBV6-5
TGTGCCAGCAGTTTTGACAGGGCCACTGGAAACACCATATATTTT
CASSFDRATGNTIYF
>TRBD1|TRBJ1-1|-|TRBV4-3
TGCGCCAGCAGCCAAGGGACAGGGGGCAAGTTGACTGAAGCTTTCTTT
CASSQGTGGKLTEAFF